These 24 T cell receptor beta chains originate from one sample sequenced in a study of blood T cell repertoires in COVID-19. Assay: immunoSEQ multiplex PCR; the TCRdb copy retains only in-frame clones and omits some. The data contain about 200,000 clones, about 85% of them singletons. Material: peripheral blood. Receptor source: a woman older than 75 with acute or convalescent COVID-19.

The rearrangement links TRBV24-1 to TRBJ2-1, with 7 bases lining up with TRBD1. This CDR3 region has 14 residues. V lost 7 bases and J lost 4; bases outside the gene matches: 6. Germline V gene sequence: CDR1 KGHDR, CDR2 SFDVKD. CDR3 loop: CATSASRGYNEQFF. The CDR3 region has the DNA TGTGCCACCAGCGCCAGCAGGGGGTACAATGAGCAGTTCTTC.

V gene TRBV25-1 combines with J gene TRBJ2-1, with 7 bases fitting TRBD2. V lost 2 bases and J lost 7; bases outside the gene matches: 17. CDR1 and CDR2 (germline): MGHDK, SYGVNS. CDR3 size: 18 residues. In nucleotides, the CDR3 is TGTGCCAGCAGTGAAGGACTTGGCGGGAGAACATGGGTAAATGAGCAGTTCTTC. Translated, it gives CASSEGLGGRTWVNEQFF.

The genes are TRBV12-5 and TRBJ2-1, with TRBD2 identical over 14 bases. With V trimmed by 1 base and J by 8 bases, 7 bases remained unmatched. This CDR3 is built from 17 residues. Germline CDR1 reads LGHNT; CDR2 reads FRNRAP. CDR3 bases: TGTGCTAGTGGTTTGGCGGGGACTAGCGGGAGCGGGGATGAGCAGTTCTTC. Translating gives CASGLAGTSGSGDEQFF. The variable domain in full, with the rest retrieved from reference TRBV12-5 and TRBJ2-1, is DARVTQTPRHKVTEMGQEVTMRCQPILGHNTVFWYRQTMMQGLELLAYFRNRAPLDDSGMPKDRFSAEMPDATLATLKIQPSEPRDSAVYFCASGLAGTSGSGDEQFFGPGTRLTVL.

The chain combines TRBV14 with TRBJ1-2; 7 positions match TRBD1. Germline CDR1 SGHDN, CDR2 FVKESK. This CDR3 contains 13 residues. The ends lost 5 bases at V and 4 bases at J; junction bases unmatched: 4. The CDR3 loop reads CASSEQGTYGYTF. The CDR3 coding sequence is TGTGCCAGCAGCGAACAGGGGACCTATGGCTACACCTTC.

With respect to this clone: At one of its ends the junction is not consistent with the germline gene, which may arise from a read error. This chain links TRBV6-1 with TRBJ1-1; D gene ambiguous. The V gene's germline CDR1 is MNHNS and CDR2 SASEGT. This CDR3 is built from 14 residues. The CDR3 sequence: CASREGLFITEAFF. The CDR3 DNA reads as TGTGCCAGCAGAGAAGGACTGTTTATCACTGAAGCTTTCTTT.

The chain recombines TRBV12-5 with TRBJ2-3, with TRBD2 matching over 8 bases. CDR3 length: 15 residues. The J segment lost 2 bases and the V segment lost 5 bases, leaving 6 bases of the junction unmatched. Germline V gives CDR1 LGHNT, CDR2 FRNRAP. CDR3 in DNA: TGTGCTAGTGGTAGCGGGGGAGGCCTCACAGATACGCAGTATTTT. Translation gives CASGSGGGLTDTQYF.

The genes are TRBV19 and TRBJ1-1; tentatively, D is TRBD1 (5 bases). This CDR3 region has 12 residues. Germline CDR1 reads LNHDA; CDR2 reads SQIVND (reference sequence). Between the trimmed V and J ends, which lost 8 bases and 3 bases, there was a span of 10 bases. CDR3 loop: CASGGADTEAFF. DNA for the CDR3: TGTGCCAGTGGAGGGGCTGACACTGAAGCTTTCTTT.

This sequence joins TRBV5-1 and TRBJ1-2; unclear D gene. V was shortened by 4 bases and J by 3 bases, with 16 bases between the two germline ends. The length of the CDR3 is 15 residues. CDR1 SGHRS and CDR2 YFSETQ come from the germline V gene. CDR3 protein: CASSGWRGGDYGYTF. The CDR3 bases are TGCGCCAGCAGCGGGTGGAGAGGAGGAGACTATGGCTACACCTTC.

This sequence joins TRBV28 and TRBJ1-3; TRBD1 might be the D (5 bases). From germline, CDR1 is MDHEN and CDR2 SYDVKM. Deletions cut 5 bases from V and 2 bases from J, with 10 bases between. This CDR3 spans 14 amino acids. This CDR3 reads CASSNWGTGNTIYF. In nucleotides, the CDR3 is TGTGCCAGCAGTAACTGGGGCACTGGAAACACCATATATTTT.

In regard to this clone: Sequence at one end of the junction differs from germline and may be a read error. The chain joins TRBV7-7 to TRBJ2-2; unclear D gene. CDR1 is SSHAT, CDR2 FNYEAQ, per germline (reference sequence). The CDR3 runs to 15 residues. The CDR3 here is CASSLLLGNTGELFF. In DNA, the CDR3 is TGTGCTAGCAGCTTACTTCTAGGAAACACCGGGGAGCTGTTTTTT.

The rearrangement links TRBV30 to TRBJ1-3; possibly TRBD1 for D (5 bases). The CDR3 runs to 16 residues. Germline V gene lookup returns CDR1 GTSNPN and CDR2 SVGIG (reference sequence). V lost 0 bases to trimming and J lost 9 bases, with 21 bases between them. CDR3 amino acids: CAWSVLSGTDATTIYF. CDR3 in DNA: TGTGCCTGGAGTGTCCTATCTGGGACTGACGCAACCACCATATATTTT.

CDR3 residues: CASRRKGDTEAFF. DNA for the CDR3: TGTGCCAGCAGGCGTAAGGGGGACACTGAAGCTTTCTTT. The chain links TRBV27 to TRBJ1-1, with a tentative D call TRBD1 (6 bases). The CDR3 runs 13 residues. The ends were cut back, 6 bases at V and 3 bases at J, with 11 bases in the middle. Germline CDR1 and CDR2: MNHEY and SMNVEV (reference sequence).

This clone was seen only a few times. The chain links TRBV6-5 to TRBJ2-1; 10 bases are shared with TRBD1. Per the germline V gene, CDR1 is MNHEY and CDR2 is SVGAGI. Losses at the gene ends were 2 bases for V and 7 bases for J; bases not matched to a gene: 2. CDR3 length: 14 residues. The CDR3 DNA sequence: TGTGCCAGCAGTTACACGGACAGGGGGAATGAGCAGTTCTTC. Its protein is CASSYTDRGNEQFF.

The V call is TRBV30, the J call TRBJ2-5; perhaps TRBD1 as D (7 bases). The CDR3 spans 12 residues. CDR1 GTSNPN and CDR2 SVGIG come from the germline V gene (reference sequence). V lost 2 bases, J lost 5 bases, and 9 bases lay in between. The DNA for the CDR3 is TGTGCCTGGAGTCCAGGGGGGGAGACCCAGTACTTC. Translating it yields CAWSPGGETQYF.

The chain links TRBV6-5 to TRBJ2-5; 8 nucleotides align to TRBD1. The V gene's germline CDR1 is MNHEY and CDR2 SVGAGI. The CDR3 runs to 13 residues. Trimming took 7 bases from V and 2 from J; bases not matched to a gene: 3. CDR3 sequence reads: CASKRTGQETQYF. The DNA of the CDR3 is TGTGCCAGCAAAAGGACAGGGCAAGAGACCCAGTACTTC.

This chain joins TRBV7-9 and TRBJ2-2; D perhaps matches TRBD1 (6 bases). The CDR3 sequence is 16 residues long. The V end lost 5 bases, the J end lost 1 base, and 14 bases lay between the germline ends. From germline, CDR1 is SEHNR and CDR2 FQNEAQ (reference sequence). The CDR3 loop reads CASSPPGHLNTGELFF. The CDR3 bases are TGTGCCAGCAGCCCACCGGGACACCTGAACACCGGGGAGCTGTTTTTT.

This clone was counted a few times. The chain carries TRBV12-3 or TRBV12-4 and TRBJ1-1; perhaps TRBD1 as D (5 bases). The CDR3 length is 13 residues. Trimming removed 6 bases at V and 4 bases at J, with 12 bases between. The CDR3, as DNA: TGTGCCAGCAGAAGGGTGGGGGGCACTGAAGCTTTCTTT. Amino acids: CASRRVGGTEAFF.

The chain employs TRBV3-1 (or the pseudogene TRBV3-2) and TRBJ2-7; D gene uncertain. Germline CDR1 reads LGHDT; CDR2 reads YNNKEL (reference sequence). The CDR3 sequence is 14 residues long. V lost 0 bases and J lost 6, with 12 bases in between. This CDR3 is CASSQDGRALEQYF. The CDR3 nucleotides read TGTGCCAGCAGCCAAGATGGTCGAGCCCTCGAGCAGTACTTC.

The V and J genes are TRBV19 and TRBJ2-2, with TRBD1 as a possible D gene (6 bases). CDR3 length: 18 residues. V dropped 5 bases and J dropped 2 bases, with 21 bases sitting between them. Germline lookup yields CDR1 LNHDA and CDR2 SQIVND (reference sequence). CDR3 sequence (DNA): TGTGCCAGTAGTGAACGACAGGCCCCAGCGGTAAACACCGGGGAGCTGTTTTTT. Encoded protein: CASSERQAPAVNTGELFF. The full variable domain, rest sourced from reference TRBV19 and TRBJ2-2, is DGGITQSPKYLFRKEGQNVTLSCEQNLNHDAMYWYRQDPGQGLRLIYYSQIVNDFQKGDIAEGYSVSREKKESFPLTVTSAQKNPTAFYLCASSERQAPAVNTGELFFGEGSRLTVL.

In this sample, this clone turned up a few times. The chain recombines TRBV27 with TRBJ1-5; maybe TRBD1 (5 bases). Germline-derived CDR1 and CDR2 are MNHEY and SMNVEV (reference sequence). The CDR3 runs 13 residues. V shed 6 bases and J shed 4 bases, with 10 bases lying between them. The CDR3 DNA sequence: TGTGCCAGCAGCTTACAGGTTAATCAGCCCCAGCATTTT. Translation gives CASSLQVNQPQHF.

This clone showed up just once. V is TRBV7-6 and J is TRBJ1-2; TRBD1 matches at 7 bases. Unmatched junction bases numbered 9, after V lost 5 bases and J lost 9 bases. The CDR3 totals 13 residues. Germline assignment: CDR1 SGHVS and CDR2 FNYEAQ. CDR3: CASSEVTGRRYTF. CDR3 in DNA: TGTGCCAGCAGCGAGGTGACAGGGCGGCGCTACACCTTC.

The rearrangement links TRBV9 to TRBJ2-1; D possibly corresponds to TRBD2 (5 bases). The germline V gene has CDR1 SGDLS and CDR2 YYNGEE. The CDR3 runs to 14 residues. V lost 2 bases and J 3 bases, leaving 9 bases between the germline ends. The CDR3 protein is CASSVLSGYNEQFF. CDR3 in DNA: TGTGCCAGCAGCGTTTTGAGCGGCTACAATGAGCAGTTCTTC.

The chain combines TRBV18 with TRBJ2-1; tentatively, D is TRBD2 (6 bases). Germline V gene lookup returns CDR1 KGHSH and CDR2 LQKENI. V shed 6 bases and J shed 0 bases, with 15 bases lying between them. This CDR3 has 16 amino acids. This chain's CDR3 is CASSQLSGSSYNEQFF. DNA of the CDR3: TGTGCCAGCTCTCAACTTAGCGGCAGCTCCTACAATGAGCAGTTCTTC.

V is TRBV11-2 and J is TRBJ1-1; no definite D call. The CDR3 sequence is 14 residues long. Trimming shortened V by 10 bases and J by 1 base, and 16 bases separated the two germline ends. Germline V lookup: CDR1 SGHAT, CDR2 FQNNGV. The CDR3 spells CATLSPGGNTEAFF. The CDR3 DNA is TGTGCCACACTTTCTCCGGGAGGGAACACTGAAGCTTTCTTT.